This T cell receptor (beta chain) comes out of a study of OX40 agonist ivuxolimab in advanced cancers. As for the study in general: Averaging about 60 years in age, with a range of about 23 to 85, the cohort was around 85% male. Regarding the study as a whole: Low levels of normalized T-cell clonal expansion also appeared in some nonresponders.

The method was immunoSEQ multiplex PCR; TCRdb's version includes in-frame clones alone and lacks a portion of them. Of 100,000 or so clones in the sample, more than 85% were seen once. A note on this clone: Its specificity is unknown.

Per germline, CDR1 LNHNV and CDR2 YYDKDF (reference sequence). The V end was cut by 1 base, the J end by 4 bases, with 17 bases between. This CDR3 region has 16 residues. This receptor was identified in an adult with an advanced solid tumor such as melanoma, head and neck, liver or kidney cancer. The rearrangement uses TRBV15 and TRBJ2-7, with unresolved D. Source: CD4+ or CD8+ T cells sorted from blood, taken in a trial of the OX40 agonist ivuxolimab. CDR3 nucleotides: TGTGCCACCAGCAGAGTCGGCGGCCTCCTCCGGTACGAGCAGTACTTC. This gives the protein CATSRVGGLLRYEQYF.